This record looks at one TCR beta chain sequence and its context. Its specificity is unknown. This sample was included in a study of cytomegalovirus exposure and HLA in healthy donors. Whole-study context: Some 200 million T cells yielded around 100 million unique TCR beta sequences, as an earlier analysis found.

The CDR3 covers 16 residues. Trimming left V 2 bases short and J 3 bases short, with 13 bases between. CDR1 and CDR2 (germline): LNHDA, SQIVND (reference sequence). With 60 Vbeta and 13 Jbeta primers, the PCR was carried out. As processed by the authors: In a later analysis, roughly 11 million of 60 million to 80 million unique beta chains occurred in at least two donors. TCRdb's table, derived via immunoSEQ multiplex PCR, lists solely in-frame clones and lacks some. V and J calls and clone size are those listed in that table; D and trimming were worked out from the DNA. Of over 70,000 clones listed, 80% are singletons. Study-wide results and limits: The authors later linked a missense DCLRE1C variant to TCR beta V- and J-gene trimming.

The chain employs TRBV19 and TRBJ1-4; maybe TRBD1 (5 bases). The TCR sequence derives from a man younger than 35 in good health and CMV-seronegative. The sequencing input was PBMCs. The DNA of the CDR3 is TGTGCCAGTAGTATAAGGGTAGGGGCCCCTAATGAAAAACTGTTTTTT. Translation: CASSIRVGAPNEKLFF.